The 30 T cell receptor beta chains below all came from one sample that was sequenced in a study of cytomegalovirus exposure and HLA in healthy donors. The PCR had 60 Vbeta and 13 Jbeta primers. Assay: immunoSEQ multiplex PCR; the TCRdb copy retains only in-frame clones and omits some. The repertoire holds approximately 51,000 clones, with around 68% as singletons. The sample taken for sequencing was PBMCs. Receptors were obtained from a man aged 30 to 45 in good health and CMV-seronegative.

This clone was recorded a few times. V and J are TRBV6-4 and TRBJ2-3, with 9 bases matching TRBD2. CDR1 and CDR2 from the germline V gene are MRHNA and SNTAGT. This CDR3 contains 14 residues. V lost 4 bases and J lost 1; bases outside the gene matches: 0. The CDR3 coding sequence is TGTGCCAGCAGTGGGACTAGCGGCACAGATACGCAGTATTTT. Translating gives CASSGTSGTDTQYF.

The rearrangement links TRBV5-1 to TRBJ2-2; 7 nucleotides line up with TRBD1. The CDR3 length is 15 residues. The junction had 6 bases not matched to a gene; V was cut back by 4 bases and J by 3 bases. CDR1 is SGHRS and CDR2 is YFSETQ in the germline V gene. The CDR3 spells CASSLGGADTGELFF. The CDR3 DNA sequence: TGCGCCAGCAGCCTAGGGGGCGCGGACACCGGGGAGCTGTTTTTT. Looking up the rest from reference TRBV5-1 and TRBJ2-2 gives the full variable domain: KAGVTQTPRYLIKTRGQQVTLSCSPISGHRSVSWYQQTPGQGLQFLFEYFSETQRNKGNFPGRFSGRQFSNSRSEMNVSTLELGDSALYLCASSLGGADTGELFFGEGSRLTVL.

This clone was counted only a few times. The CDR3 DNA is TGTGCCAGCAGCCGCGAGGGTTGGGAGCCCCAGCATTTT. Residues: CASSREGWEPQHF. The rearrangement joins TRBV6-6 to TRBJ1-5, with D unresolved. Germline CDR1 reads MNHNY; CDR2 reads SVGAGI (reference sequence). The CDR3 covers 13 residues. Trimming removed 6 bases from V and 8 bases from J, with 14 bases in between.

The chain couples TRBV5-1 to TRBJ1-3; a weak D match, TRBD1 (5 bases). V was clipped by 3 bases and J by 7 bases, with 11 bases between them. The CDR3 has 13 residues. Per the germline V gene, CDR1 is SGHRS and CDR2 is YFSETQ. CDR3 sequence (DNA): TGCGCCAGCAGCTCCCCGGGGGACAACACCATATATTTT. It yields the protein CASSSPGDNTIYF.

In its sample, this clone was seen a few times. The J gene is TRBJ2-2, the V gene TRBV12-2; the table gives TRBD2 as D, unverified against the DNA. TRBV12-2 is a known pseudogene. The CDR3 is 21 residues long. CDR3 residues: CASRSPPLSGTSATNTGELFF. CDR3 nucleotides: TGTGCAAGTCGCTCCCCCCCTCTCTCCGGGACTAGCGCTACGAACACCGGGGAGCTGTTTTTT.

This chain connects TRBV2 to TRBJ1-2, with 10 bases lining up with TRBD1. J gave up 3 bases and V 6 bases, and 7 bases lay outside the gene matches. CDR3 length: 15 amino acids. Germline values: CDR1 SNHLY, CDR2 FYNNEI. The CDR3: CASSLDRGLYYGYTF. The CDR3 bases are TGTGCCAGCAGCTTAGACAGGGGGCTGTACTATGGCTACACCTTC.

The V and J genes are TRBV30 and TRBJ2-3; D unclear. There are 11 residues in the CDR3. Trimming removed 4 bases at V and 6 bases at J, with 8 bases between. Germline values: CDR1 GTSNPN, CDR2 SVGIG (reference sequence). The CDR3 reads CAWTPKDTQYF. CDR3 bases: TGTGCCTGGACCCCTAAGGATACGCAGTATTTT.

In this sample, this clone turned up once. The chain uses TRBV29-1 and TRBJ2-3; tentatively, D is TRBD2 (5 bases). The CDR3 has 13 residues. Germline V lookup: CDR1 SQVTM, CDR2 ANQGSEA. Trimming took off 7 bases at V and 0 bases at J, with 11 bases between the two ends. The CDR3 DNA reads as TGCAGCGGCCGGGCTAGCAGCACAGATACGCAGTATTTT. It is translated as CSGRASSTDTQYF.

This clone was counted only a few times. V is TRBV5-1 and J is TRBJ1-4; 9 bases line up with TRBD1. The germline CDR1 and CDR2 sequences are SGHRS and YFSETQ. CDR3 length: 15 amino acids. With 3 bases clipped from V and 4 bases from J, the junction kept 4 bases outside the gene matches. The CDR3 DNA reads TGCGCCAGCAGCTGGGGGACAGGGATTAATGAAAAACTGTTTTTT. It is translated as CASSWGTGINEKLFF.

The CDR3 DNA is TGTGCCAGCAGCTTAGGGGTAGCGGGAGCGGCGAACACCGGGGAGCTGTTTTTT. This gives the protein CASSLGVAGAANTGELFF. J is TRBJ2-2 and V is TRBV7-8; 9 bases match TRBD2. CDR1 and CDR2 (germline): SGHVS, FQNEAQ. This CDR3 is built from 18 residues. Germline trimming cut 1 base from V and 0 bases from J; bases unmatched to any gene: 6.

The rearrangement links TRBV5-1 to TRBJ2-3; TRBD2 matches 9 bases. Germline CDR1 is SGHRS and CDR2 is YFSETQ. The CDR3 length is 15 residues. V shed 6 bases and J 1 base; nucleotides not matched to a gene: 6. Written as DNA, the CDR3 is TGCGCCAGCACCCTGACTAGCGGACGCACAGATACGCAGTATTTT. This translates into CASTLTSGRTDTQYF.

The gene calls are TRBV25-1 and TRBJ1-5, with 7 bases lining up with TRBD1. CDR1 and CDR2 from the germline V gene are MGHDK and SYGVNS. The junction had 5 bases not matched to a gene; V was cut back by 1 base and J by 2 bases. The CDR3 runs to 16 residues. CDR3 in DNA: TGTGCCAGCAGTGAATGGGGAGACAGGGGCAATCAGCCCCAGCATTTT. Its protein product is CASSEWGDRGNQPQHF. The whole variable domain, remainder taken from reference TRBV25-1 and TRBJ1-5, is EADIYQTPRYLVIGTGKKITLECSQTMGHDKMYWYQQDPGMELHLIHYSYGVNSTEKGDLSSESTVSRIRTEHFPLTLESARPSHTSQYLCASSEWGDRGNQPQHFGDGTRLSIL.

The CDR3: CASSLGGTGVYNEQFF. In DNA, the CDR3 is TGTGCCAGCAGCCTGGGAGGGACAGGGGTTTACAATGAGCAGTTCTTC. This chain joins TRBV5-4 and TRBJ2-1, with TRBD1 matching 10 bases. CDR1 and CDR2 from the germline V gene are SGHNT and YYREEE (reference sequence). Germline trimming cut 4 bases from V and 4 bases from J; bases unmatched to any gene: 8. The CDR3 consists of 16 residues.

The chain uses TRBV27 and TRBJ2-3; 10 nucleotides line up with TRBD2. V shed 0 bases and J 4 bases; nucleotides not matched to a gene: 4. The CDR3 is 16 amino acids. Germline CDR1 and CDR2: MNHEY and SMNVEV (reference sequence). The CDR3 DNA reads TGTGCCAGCAGTTTATCTGCTAGCGGGAGTTCAGATACGCAGTATTTT. It specifies CASSLSASGSSDTQYF.

The V and J genes are TRBV2 and TRBJ2-7; tentatively, D is TRBD1 (5 bases). The CDR3 extends over 14 amino acids. The germline gives CDR1 SNHLY, CDR2 FYNNEI. Trimming removed 8 bases at V and 2 bases at J, with 16 bases between. In DNA form, the CDR3 reads TGTGCCAGCGGCCTCGACAGCGCTGCCTACGAGCAGTACTTC. Translating it yields CASGLDSAAYEQYF. Using reference TRBV2 and TRBJ2-7 for the parts outside the CDR3, the full variable domain is EPEVTQTPSHQVTQMGQEVILRCVPISNHLYFYWYRQILGQKVEFLVSFYNNEISEKSEIFDDQFSVERPDGSNFTLKIRSTKLEDSAMYFCASGLDSAAYEQYFGPGTRLTVT.

V and J are TRBV29-1 and TRBJ2-7, with 9 bases identical to TRBD2. From germline, CDR1 is SQVTM and CDR2 ANQGSEA. The CDR3 spans 14 residues. Losses at the gene ends were 4 bases for V and 6 bases for J; bases not matched to a gene: 10. The chain's CDR3 is CSVAASGTPAEQYF. DNA of the CDR3: TGCAGCGTTGCGGCTAGCGGGACTCCAGCCGAGCAGTACTTC.

The chain carries TRBV2 and TRBJ2-7; 9 positions match TRBD1. Germline V gene sequence: CDR1 SNHLY, CDR2 FYNNEI. Losses at the gene ends were 7 bases for V and 5 bases for J; bases not matched to a gene: 15. The CDR3 runs to 16 residues. The CDR3 region is CASILSPGQGTNEQYF. Written as DNA, the CDR3 is TGTGCCAGCATACTATCCCCGGGACAGGGTACCAACGAGCAGTACTTC.

The chain carries TRBV5-1 and TRBJ2-5, with 9 positions matching TRBD2. CDR3 length equals 15 residues. Germline V gene sequence: CDR1 SGHRS, CDR2 YFSETQ. V gave up 4 bases and J gave up 1 base; unmatched junction bases: 5. For the CDR3, the DNA is TGCGCCAGCAGCCAAGTAGCGGGAGCCCAAGAGACCCAGTACTTC. It is translated as CASSQVAGAQETQYF.

This clone was picked up one time. This chain connects TRBV29-1 to TRBJ2-1, with a possible D match to TRBD2 (6 bases). The CDR3 extends over 16 amino acids. The V end lost 3 bases, the J end lost 5 bases, and 20 bases lay between the germline ends. Looked up from germline, CDR1 is SQVTM and CDR2 is ANQGSEA. The CDR3 loop is CSVDGGRTALDNEQFF. The CDR3 coding sequence is TGCAGCGTTGATGGTGGGAGGACCGCCCTAGACAATGAGCAGTTCTTC.

This rearrangement joins TRBV6-5 to TRBJ2-2; TRBD1 might be the D (6 bases). Germline CDR1 and CDR2: MNHEY and SVGAGI. The V gene lost 0 bases and the J gene lost 2 bases, with 10 bases spanning the gap. The CDR3 sequence is 16 residues long. The CDR3 loop reads CASSYSMGQNTGELFF. Written as DNA, the CDR3 is TGTGCCAGCAGTTACTCGATGGGACAAAACACCGGGGAGCTGTTTTTT.

This clone was observed a handful of times. The chain recombines TRBV7-9 with TRBJ1-2; possibly TRBD1 for D (6 bases). V lost 0 bases to trimming and J lost 8 bases, with 19 bases between them. CDR3 length: 16 amino acids. The germline gives CDR1 SEHNR, CDR2 FQNEAQ (reference sequence). In DNA, the CDR3 is TGTGCCAGCAGCTTAGCTGGGCCACAGGGACCTAAGGGCTACACCTTC. Amino acid sequence: CASSLAGPQGPKGYTF. The complete variable domain, with remaining parts taken from reference TRBV7-9 and TRBJ1-2, reads DTGVSQNPRHKITKRGQNVTFRCDPISEHNRLYWYRQTLGQGPEFLTYFQNEAQLEKSRLLSDRFSAERPKGSFSTLEIQRTEQGDSAMYLCASSLAGPQGPKGYTFGSGTRLTVV.

This chain links TRBV29-1 with TRBJ2-5; tentatively, D is TRBD2 (5 bases). The last part of the DNA fits TRBJ2-7 better; the J call may be wrong. Germline V CDR1 and CDR2: SQVTM, ANQGSEA. CDR3 length equals 11 residues. The DNA of the CDR3 is TGCAGCGTTCTAGAGGGTTACGAGCAGTACTTC. This codes for CSVLEGYEQYF.

V gene TRBV5-4 combines with J gene TRBJ1-2; D possibly corresponds to TRBD1 (6 bases). V gave up 0 bases and J gave up 6 bases, with 18 bases separating them. Germline CDR1 is SGHNT and CDR2 is YYREEE (reference sequence). The CDR3 runs to 16 residues. CDR3 sequence: CASSLGTRGVSNGYTF. The DNA of the CDR3 is TGTGCCAGCAGCTTGGGAACCAGGGGAGTATCAAATGGCTACACCTTC.

V gene TRBV6-4 combines with J gene TRBJ2-1; TRBD2 agrees at 7 bases. V was pared by 6 bases and J by 4 bases, with 6 bases of the junction left unmatched. The CDR3 runs 14 residues. Germline V gene sequence: CDR1 MRHNA, CDR2 SNTAGT. CDR3 sequence (DNA): TGTGCCAGCAGCCCTAGCGGCCTTTACAATGAGCAGTTCTTC. As protein: CASSPSGLYNEQFF.

This clone was seen just once. The missing conserved phenylalanine or tryptophan at the end of this CDR3 makes a read error likely. It is unclear where the CDR3 begins or ends on the DNA, so no DNA is shown, and the CDR3 is as TCRdb lists it. This rearrangement joins TRBV30 to TRBJ1-2; the table's D call of TRBD1 was not tested on the DNA. Germline V lookup: CDR1 GTSNPN, CDR2 SVGIG (reference sequence). The CDR3 length is 15 residues, termini included. CDR3 loop: CAWSFSSGTGYGYTV.

This chain connects TRBV2 to TRBJ2-1, with 8 bases identical to TRBD2. This CDR3 comprises 15 residues. Looked up from germline, CDR1 is SNHLY and CDR2 is FYNNEI. J lost 7 bases, V lost 7 bases, and 12 bases had no gene match. CDR3 protein: CASTSLGLVLNEQFF. CDR3 coding DNA: TGTGCCAGCACCAGCCTGGGACTAGTATTAAATGAGCAGTTCTTC.

This chain joins TRBV7-8 and TRBJ2-7, with TRBD2 identical over 7 bases. The CDR3 runs to 13 residues. V lost 4 bases to trimming and J lost 4 bases; unmatched junction nucleotides: 4. Germline lookup yields CDR1 SGHVS and CDR2 FQNEAQ. CDR3 region: CASSWGGVYEQYF. DNA for the CDR3: TGTGCCAGCAGCTGGGGGGGGGTTTACGAGCAGTACTTC. Complete variable domain (other parts from reference TRBV7-8 and TRBJ2-7): GAGVSQSPRYKVAKRGQDVALRCDPISGHVSLFWYQQALGQGPEFLTYFQNEAQLDKSGLPSDRFFAERPEGSVSTLKIQRTQQEDSAVYLCASSWGGVYEQYFGPGTRLTVT.

V and J are TRBV5-6 and TRBJ2-7; D perhaps matches TRBD1 (5 bases). V was trimmed by 3 bases and J by 5 bases, leaving 18 bases between them. Germline CDR1 is SGHDT and CDR2 is YYEEEE. This CDR3 is built from 15 residues. In DNA, the CDR3 is TGTGCCAGCAGCTCGTTAGACAGCTGGTGGGACGAGCAGTACTTC. This encodes CASSSLDSWWDEQYF. Looking up the rest from reference TRBV5-6 and TRBJ2-7 gives the full variable domain: DAGVTQSPTHLIKTRGQQVTLRCSPKSGHDTVSWYQQALGQGPQFIFQYYEEEERQRGNFPDRFSGHQFPNYSSELNVNALLLGDSALYLCASSSLDSWWDEQYFGPGTRLTVT.

The CDR3 DNA reads as TGCGCCAGCAGTCAAGGGTCGGCCAGCGGGCGATCCTACGAGCAGTACTTC. Encoded protein: CASSQGSASGRSYEQYF. The gene calls are TRBV23-1 and TRBJ2-7, with TRBD2 as a possible D gene (6 bases). TRBV23-1 is given ORF status, its function remaining uncertain. This CDR3 comprises 17 residues. The germline V and J ends were trimmed by 2 bases and 1 base, with 18 bases remaining between them.

The chain carries TRBV2 and TRBJ2-5, with TRBD2 matching 9 bases. CDR3 length: 15 residues. Trimming cost V 7 bases and J 5 bases; bases outside gene matches: 11. The germline CDR1 and CDR2 sequences are SNHLY and FYNNEI. CDR3 DNA: TGTGCCAGCACCATTAGCGGGAGCGGAGGGGAGACCCAGTACTTC. Translated, it gives CASTISGSGGETQYF.